Only a few counts were recorded for the clone carrying this TCR beta chain. Its antigen is not known. Germline V gives CDR1 SGHNT, CDR2 YYREEE (reference sequence). V gave up 1 base and J gave up 1 base, with 5 bases separating them. The CDR3 is 13 residues long. These data are taken from a study of early T cells in non-severe SARS-CoV-2 infection. Across the study: Investigators sequenced bulk RNA drawn from unsorted whole blood, and chains remained unpaired. General observations from the study: Private and CD4 specificities were missed by VDJdb matching, skewed to anti-spike CD8.

Individual cDNA molecules received unique molecular identifiers during library preparation. MiXCR, run by TCRdb on the 5' RACE reads, gives a single entry per CDR3 protein. The profile shows about 47,000 distinct CDR3 sequences, 9.5% to 11% of them singletons. Sequencing was performed on whole blood. The sequence derives from an adult who was a healthcare worker with PCR-confirmed SARS-CoV-2 infection or an uninfected control (not recorded which). The chain couples TRBV5-4 to TRBJ1-1; D remains ambiguous. The CDR3 spells CASSLNRNTEAFF. As DNA, the CDR3 is TGTGCCAGCAGCTTGAATAGGAACACTGAAGCTTTCTTT.